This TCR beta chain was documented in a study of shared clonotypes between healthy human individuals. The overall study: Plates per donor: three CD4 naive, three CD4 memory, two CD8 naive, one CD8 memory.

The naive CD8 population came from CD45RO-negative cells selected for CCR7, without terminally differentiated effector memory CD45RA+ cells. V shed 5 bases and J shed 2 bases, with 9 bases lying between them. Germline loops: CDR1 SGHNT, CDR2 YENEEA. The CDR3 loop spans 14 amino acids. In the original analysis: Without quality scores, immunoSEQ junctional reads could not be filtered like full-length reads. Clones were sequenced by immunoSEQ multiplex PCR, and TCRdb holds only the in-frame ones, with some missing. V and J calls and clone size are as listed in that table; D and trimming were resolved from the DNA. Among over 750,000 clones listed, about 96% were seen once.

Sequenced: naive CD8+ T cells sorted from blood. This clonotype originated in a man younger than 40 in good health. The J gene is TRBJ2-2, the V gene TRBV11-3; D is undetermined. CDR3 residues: CASSSQTNTGELFF. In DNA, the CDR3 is TGTGCCAGCAGCAGTCAAACTAACACCGGGGAGCTGTTTTTT. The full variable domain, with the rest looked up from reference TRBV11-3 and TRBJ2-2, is EAGVVQSPRYKIIEKKQPVAFWCNPISGHNTLYWYLQNLGQGPELLIRYENEEAVDDSQLPKDRFSAERLKGVDSTLKIQPAELGDSAVYLCASSSQTNTGELFFGEGSRLTVL.